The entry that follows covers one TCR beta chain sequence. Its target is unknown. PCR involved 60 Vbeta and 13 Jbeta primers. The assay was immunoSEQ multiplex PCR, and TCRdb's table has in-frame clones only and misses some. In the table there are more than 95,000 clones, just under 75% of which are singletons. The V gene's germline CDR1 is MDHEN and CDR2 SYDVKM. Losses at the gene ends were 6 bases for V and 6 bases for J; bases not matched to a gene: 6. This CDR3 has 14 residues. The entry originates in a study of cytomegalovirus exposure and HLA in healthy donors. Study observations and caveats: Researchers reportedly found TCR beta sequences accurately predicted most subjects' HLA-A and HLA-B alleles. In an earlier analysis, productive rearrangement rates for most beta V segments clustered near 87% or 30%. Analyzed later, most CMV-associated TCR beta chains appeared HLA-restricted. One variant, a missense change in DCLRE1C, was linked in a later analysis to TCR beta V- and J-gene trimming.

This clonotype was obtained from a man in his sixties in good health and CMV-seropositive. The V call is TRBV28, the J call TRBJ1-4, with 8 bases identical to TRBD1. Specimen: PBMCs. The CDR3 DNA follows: TGTGCCAGCAGAGGGCAGGGGGCCCATGAAAAACTGTTTTTT. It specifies CASRGQGAHEKLFF. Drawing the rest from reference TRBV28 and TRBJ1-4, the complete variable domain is DVKVTQSSRYLVKRTGEKVFLECVQDMDHENMFWYRQDPGLGLRLIYFSYDVKMKEKGDIPEGYSVSREKKERFSLILESASTNQTSMYLCASRGQGAHEKLFFGSGTQLSVL.